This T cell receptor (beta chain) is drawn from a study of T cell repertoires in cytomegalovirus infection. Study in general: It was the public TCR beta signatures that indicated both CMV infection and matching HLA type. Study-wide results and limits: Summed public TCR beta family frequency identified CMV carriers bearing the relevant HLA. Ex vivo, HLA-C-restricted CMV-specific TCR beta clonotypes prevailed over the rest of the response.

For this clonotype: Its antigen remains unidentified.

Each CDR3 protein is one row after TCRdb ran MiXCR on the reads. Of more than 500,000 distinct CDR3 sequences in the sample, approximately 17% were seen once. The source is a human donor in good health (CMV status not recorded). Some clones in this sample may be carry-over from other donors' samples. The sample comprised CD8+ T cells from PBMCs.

This chain's CDR3 is CASSSLAGSYQETQYF. The DNA of the CDR3 is TGTGCCAGCAGCTCCCTAGCGGGGTCGTACCAAGAGACCCAGTACTTC. This chain joins TRBV6-6 and TRBJ2-5; TRBD2 matches at 9 bases. CDR1 and CDR2 (germline): MNHNY, SVGAGI (reference sequence). The CDR3 consists of 16 residues. V gave up 6 bases and J gave up 0 bases; unmatched junction bases: 8.